Listed below are T cell receptor beta chains from one sample, sequenced in a study of T cells in localized non-small cell lung cancer. Here immunoSEQ multiplex PCR was the method, and the copy in TCRdb shows in-frame clones only, minus some. The profile shows just under 35,000 clones, roughly 90% of them singletons. Material: peripheral blood mononuclear cells, obtained before any cancer treatment. The receptors were sampled from an older female donor with stage II lung adenocarcinoma. The CDR3 runs from the conserved cysteine through the conserved F or W. Fields, in order: clone size, V gene, D gene, J gene, CDR3 protein, CDR3 DNA. D genes are given only for firm matches. Some rows have no size entry. The others give once, few or many, or a class for an expanded clone.

clone size: -; V gene: TRBV19; D gene: TRBD2; J gene: TRBJ2-3; CDR3 protein: CASRVSGVTDTQYF; CDR3 DNA: TGTGCCAGTAGGGTTAGCGGGGTGACAGATACGCAGTATTTT
clone size: -; V gene: TRBV4-1; D gene: -; J gene: TRBJ1-6; CDR3 protein: CASSQTEGFGNSPLHF; CDR3 DNA: TGCGCCAGCAGCCAGACGGAGGGGTTCGGTAATTCACCCCTCCACTTT
clone size: -; V gene: TRBV19; D gene: TRBD1; J gene: TRBJ1-2; CDR3 protein: CASSLWSGTGGADNGYTF; CDR3 DNA: TGTGCCAGTAGTTTGTGGTCCGGGACAGGGGGCGCAGATAATGGCTACACCTTC
clone size: -; V gene: TRBV5-1; D gene: -; J gene: TRBJ1-1; CDR3 protein: CASSLDTGNTEAFF; CDR3 DNA: TGCGCCAGCAGCTTGGACACCGGAAACACTGAAGCTTTCTTT
clone size: once; V gene: TRBV28; D gene: -; J gene: TRBJ2-3; CDR3 protein: CASSLRSDTQYF; CDR3 DNA: TGTGCCAGCAGTTTAAGGTCAGATACGCAGTATTTT
clone size: -; V gene: TRBV29-1; D gene: -; J gene: TRBJ2-2; CDR3 protein: CSVSGRIDANTGELFF; CDR3 DNA: TGCAGCGTTTCGGGACGGATTGACGCGAACACCGGGGAGCTGTTTTTT
clone size: -; V gene: TRBV7-9; D gene: -; J gene: TRBJ1-1; CDR3 protein: CASIGQSVGTEAFF; CDR3 DNA: TGTGCCAGCATTGGGCAGTCGGTGGGCACTGAAGCTTTCTTT
clone size: -; V gene: TRBV28; D gene: TRBD2; J gene: TRBJ2-5; CDR3 protein: CVPGLAGGGGGETQYF; CDR3 DNA: TGTGTTCCGGGACTAGCGGGCGGAGGAGGCGGGGAGACCCAGTACTTC
clone size: -; V gene: TRBV28; D gene: TRBD1; J gene: TRBJ1-2; CDR3 protein: CASSPRGLGYGYTF; CDR3 DNA: TGTGCCAGCAGCCCAAGGGGGCTTGGCTATGGCTACACCTTC
clone size: -; V gene: TRBV7-9; D gene: -; J gene: TRBJ2-1; CDR3 protein: CASSFRGTGNEQFF; CDR3 DNA: TGTGCCAGCAGCTTCCGGGGGACGGGGAATGAGCAGTTCTTC
clone size: -; V gene: TRBV18; D gene: -; J gene: TRBJ2-1; CDR3 protein: CASSFSGADNEQFF; CDR3 DNA: TGTGCCAGCTCCTTCTCCGGGGCCGACAATGAGCAGTTCTTC
clone size: -; V gene: TRBV5-1; D gene: -; J gene: TRBJ2-3; CDR3 protein: CASSLEGLSDTQYF; CDR3 DNA: TGCGCCAGCAGCTTGGAGGGGTTATCAGATACGCAGTATTTT
clone size: -; V gene: TRBV6-5; D gene: -; J gene: TRBJ2-4; CDR3 protein: CATRTATLAKNIQYF; CDR3 DNA: TGTGCCACCCGGACAGCAACCTTAGCCAAAAACATTCAGTACTTC
clone size: -; V gene: TRBV30; D gene: -; J gene: TRBJ1-4; CDR3 protein: CAWSQDSNEKLFF; CDR3 DNA: TGTGCCTGGAGTCAGGACAGTAATGAAAAACTGTTTTTT
clone size: -; V gene: TRBV28; D gene: TRBD1; J gene: TRBJ1-3; CDR3 protein: CASSFLSGGSGNTIYF; CDR3 DNA: TGTGCCAGCAGTTTTCTGTCAGGGGGTAGTGGAAACACCATATATTTT